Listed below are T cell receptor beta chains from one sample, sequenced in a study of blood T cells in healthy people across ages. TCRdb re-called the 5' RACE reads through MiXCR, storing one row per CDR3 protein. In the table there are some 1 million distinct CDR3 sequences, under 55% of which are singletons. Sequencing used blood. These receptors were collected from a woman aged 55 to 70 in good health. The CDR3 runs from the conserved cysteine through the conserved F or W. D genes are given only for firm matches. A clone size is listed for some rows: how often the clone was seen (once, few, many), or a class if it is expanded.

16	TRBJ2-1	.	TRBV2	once	CASSEEVLAPYNEQFF	TGTGCCAGCAGTGAAGAGGTGTTAGCGCCTTACAATGAGCAGTTCTTC
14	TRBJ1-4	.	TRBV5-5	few	CASIETGTNEKLFF	TGTGCCAGCATCGAAACAGGGACTAATGAAAAACTGTTTTTT
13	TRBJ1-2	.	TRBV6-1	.	CAGSEGTNYGYTF	TGTGCCGGCAGTGAAGGGACTAACTATGGCTACACCTTC
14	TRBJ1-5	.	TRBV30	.	CAWSIQRVYQPQHF	TGTGCCTGGAGTATTCAGAGGGTTTATCAGCCCCAGCATTTT
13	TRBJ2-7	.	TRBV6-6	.	CASSGGMRNEQYF	TGTGCCAGCAGTGGTGGGATGAGGAATGAGCAGTACTTC
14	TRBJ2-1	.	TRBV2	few	CASIPGQKYNEQFF	TGTGCCAGCATCCCGGGACAAAAATACAATGAGCAGTTCTTC
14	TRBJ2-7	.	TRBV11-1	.	CASSLSPSTLEQYF	TGTGCCAGCAGCCTATCCCCAAGTACCCTCGAGCAGTACTTC
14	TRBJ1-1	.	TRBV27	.	CASSSKGGWTEAFF	TGTGCCAGCAGTTCAAAGGGAGGATGGACTGAAGCTTTCTTT
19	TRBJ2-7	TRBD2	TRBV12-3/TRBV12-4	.	CASSLDWTSGSGFVDEQYF	TGTGCCAGCAGTTTAGATTGGACTAGCGGGAGTGGTTTTGTGGATGAGCAGTACTTC
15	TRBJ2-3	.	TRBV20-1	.	CSASNVGDSTDTQYF	TGCAGTGCTAGTAATGTTGGGGATAGCACAGATACGCAGTATTTT
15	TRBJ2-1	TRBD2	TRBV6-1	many	CASSGFSGRADEQFF	TGTGCCAGCAGTGGCTTTAGCGGGAGGGCCGATGAGCAGTTCTTC
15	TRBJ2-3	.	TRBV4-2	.	CASSNGAEGTDTQYF	TGTGCCAGCAGCAACGGGGCGGAGGGCACAGATACGCAGTATTTT
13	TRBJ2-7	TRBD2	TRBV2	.	CASSASGWYEQYF	TGTGCCAGCAGTGCTAGCGGGTGGTACGAGCAGTACTTC
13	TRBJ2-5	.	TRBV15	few	CASKRAPQETQYF	TGTGCCAGCAAGCGGGCCCCTCAAGAGACCCAGTACTTC
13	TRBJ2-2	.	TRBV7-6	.	CASRYANTGELFF	TGTGCCAGCCGTTATGCGAACACCGGGGAGCTGTTTTTT
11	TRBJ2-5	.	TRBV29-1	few	CSVETTGTQYF	TGCAGCGTTGAGACCACGGGGACCCAGTACTTC
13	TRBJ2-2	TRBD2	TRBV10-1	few	CASSELASGELFF	TGCGCCAGCAGTGAACTAGCGTCGGGGGAGCTGTTTTTT
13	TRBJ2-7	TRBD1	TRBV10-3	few	CAFGGQGANEQYF	TGTGCCTTTGGGGGACAGGGGGCCAACGAGCAGTACTTC